The rows below give T cell receptor beta chains drawn from one sample of a study of cytomegalovirus exposure and HLA in healthy donors. Only in-frame clones appear in the TCRdb table, and some are missing; sequencing was by immunoSEQ multiplex PCR. The table shows some 140,000 clones, with 86% occurring only once. The sequenced sample consisted of PBMCs. All receptors come from a young man in good health and CMV-seropositive. The CDR3 runs from the conserved cysteine through the conserved F or W. A D gene is named only where the DNA matches it firmly. The size field is filled for only some rows; it gives once, few, many or a size class.

j_gene	d_gene	v_gene	abundance	CDR3aa	CDR3nt
TRBJ1-5	NA	TRBV19	few	CASSRRGSQPQHF	TGTGCCAGTAGTAGGCGGGGGAGTCAGCCCCAGCATTTT
TRBJ1-3	NA	TRBV7-9	once	CASSLRRGGTGNTIYF	TGTGCCAGCAGCTTAAGGAGAGGGGGAACTGGAAACACCATATATTTT
TRBJ2-7	TRBD1	TRBV30	NA	CAWRGLGTGTYEQYF	TGTGCCTGGAGAGGGCTAGGGACAGGTACCTACGAGCAGTACTTC
TRBJ2-7	NA	TRBV21-1	NA	CSPFRLVYEQYF	TGTTCCCCATTTCGACTAGTGTACGAGCAGTACTTC
TRBJ1-5	NA	TRBV19	NA	CASSIERVGSNQPQHF	TGTGCCAGTAGTATAGAACGGGTGGGTAGCAATCAGCCCCAGCATTTT
TRBJ2-3	TRBD2	TRBV14	NA	CASSQDRGSGRGDTQYF	TGTGCCAGCAGCCAAGATAGAGGTAGCGGGAGAGGGGATACGCAGTATTTT
TRBJ1-1	NA	TRBV10-3	NA	CAISDQALDTEAFF	TGTGCCATCAGTGATCAGGCTTTGGACACTGAAGCTTTCTTT
TRBJ2-7	TRBD1	TRBV5-4	few	CASSSGTGFGEQYF	TGTGCCAGCAGTTCCGGGACAGGGTTCGGCGAGCAGTACTTC
TRBJ1-6	TRBD1	TRBV9	NA	CASSFRDRAGNNSPLHF	TGTGCCAGCAGCTTCCGGGACAGGGCGGGGAATAATTCACCCCTCCACTTT
TRBJ2-5	NA	TRBV11-2	NA	CASSFPGVVGTQYF	TGTGCCAGCAGCTTCCCGGGAGTTGTTGGGACCCAGTACTTC
TRBJ2-5	TRBD1	TRBV2	NA	CASSRQGAQETQYF	TGTGCCAGCAGTCGACAGGGGGCTCAAGAGACCCAGTACTTC
TRBJ2-7	NA	TRBV5-6	NA	CASSFREGAGSYEQYF	TGTGCCAGCAGCTTCCGGGAGGGGGCTGGGAGCTACGAGCAGTACTTC
TRBJ1-1	TRBD1	TRBV19	NA	CASTTDRVDTEAFF	TGTGCCAGTACCACCGACAGGGTTGACACTGAAGCTTTCTTT
TRBJ1-6	NA	TRBV4-3	NA	CASSQELGSDSPLHF	TGCGCCAGCAGCCAAGAACTGGGTAGCGATTCACCCCTCCACTTT
TRBJ2-1	TRBD2	TRBV27	NA	CASRRGGIYNEQFF	TGTGCCAGCAGGCGGGGGGGGATTTACAATGAGCAGTTCTTC
TRBJ1-5	NA	TRBV6-6	NA	CASSYFAQEPQHF	TGTGCCAGCAGTTACTTCGCCCAGGAGCCCCAGCATTTT
TRBJ1-1	NA	TRBV4-3	NA	CASSRGGQRLNTEAFF	TGCGCCAGCAGCCGCGGGGGTCAGCGCTTGAACACTGAAGCTTTCTTT
TRBJ2-1	NA	TRBV11-2	NA	CASSRESSYNEQFF	TGTGCCAGCAGCCGGGAGTCTTCCTACAATGAGCAGTTCTTC
TRBJ2-7	NA	TRBV19	NA	CASSASAGAYEQYF	TGTGCCAGCAGTGCCTCGGCTGGAGCCTACGAGCAGTACTTC
TRBJ1-6	TRBD1	TRBV2	NA	CARGPSGTVNSPLHF	TGTGCCAGAGGCCCCTCCGGGACAGTGAATTCACCCCTCCACTTT
TRBJ2-7	TRBD1	TRBV7-3	NA	CASSLTGTGIYEQYF	TGTGCCAGCAGCTTAACCGGGACAGGAATCTACGAGCAGTACTTC
TRBJ2-1	NA	TRBV27	NA	CASSFLARDNEQFF	TGTGCCAGCAGTTTCCTAGCTAGGGACAATGAGCAGTTCTTC
TRBJ1-1	NA	TRBV19	few	CASRDSQNTEAFF	TGTGCCAGTAGGGACAGTCAAAACACTGAAGCTTTCTTT
TRBJ2-7	TRBD2	TRBV6-5	few	CASCSTSGREEQYF	TGTGCCAGCTGTTCGACTAGCGGGAGGGAGGAGCAGTACTTC
TRBJ2-7	NA	TRBV7-2	once	CASSPRQVPYEQYF	TGTGCCAGCAGCCCCCGACAGGTCCCCTACGAGCAGTACTTC
TRBJ2-5	TRBD2	TRBV29-1	NA	CSASGGGAGRQETQYF	TGCAGCGCCTCCGGGGGAGGGGCGGGGAGACAAGAGACCCAGTACTTC
TRBJ1-1	NA	TRBV11-1	NA	CASSVQGGLKVNTEAFF	TGTGCCAGCAGCGTACAGGGTGGGTTAAAGGTGAACACTGAAGCTTTCTTT
TRBJ1-4	TRBD1	TRBV7-8	NA	CASSLGTGANEKLFF	TGTGCCAGCAGCTTGGGGACAGGGGCAAATGAAAAACTGTTTTTT
TRBJ1-5	NA	TRBV7-6	NA	CASSGGRNQPQHF	TGTGCCAGCAGCGGGGGGAGAAATCAGCCCCAGCATTTT
TRBJ1-2	TRBD1	TRBV29-1	NA	CSVEGPGQGSYGYTF	TGCAGCGTTGAAGGCCCCGGACAGGGGAGCTATGGCTACACCTTC
TRBJ2-5	TRBD2	TRBV11-2	NA	CASSLVSAGGPEETQYF	TGTGCCAGCAGCTTAGTCTCTGCGGGAGGGCCCGAAGAGACCCAGTACTTC
TRBJ1-1	NA	TRBV19	NA	CASSIRQGKAFF	TGTGCCAGTAGTATAAGGCAGGGAAAAGCTTTCTTT
TRBJ2-3	NA	TRBV2	NA	CASRGGYYTDTQYF	TGTGCCAGCAGGGGGGGATATTACACAGATACGCAGTATTTT
TRBJ2-1	NA	TRBV30	NA	CAWNQVGAYNEQFF	TGTGCCTGGAATCAAGTAGGGGCCTACAATGAGCAGTTCTTC
TRBJ2-7	NA	TRBV5-6	NA	CASSLEPPGHMDEQYF	TGTGCCAGCAGCTTGGAACCCCCGGGACATATGGACGAGCAGTACTTC
TRBJ2-5	NA	TRBV5-4	NA	CASSPNYQETQYF	TGTGCCAGCAGCCCAAACTACCAAGAGACCCAGTACTTC
TRBJ2-1	TRBD2	TRBV9	NA	CASSLSGNSYNEQFF	TGTGCCAGCAGCCTTAGCGGGAACTCCTACAATGAGCAGTTCTTC
TRBJ2-1	TRBD2	TRBV7-6	NA	CASSQGLAGHNEQFF	TGTGCCAGCAGCCAGGGACTAGCGGGGCACAATGAGCAGTTCTTC
TRBJ1-2	NA	TRBV2	NA	CASSRTAQGYGYTF	TGTGCCAGCAGTCGGACAGCCCAAGGCTATGGCTACACCTTC
TRBJ1-2	NA	TRBV7-9	NA	CASSLDSYGYTF	TGTGCCAGCAGCCTCGACAGCTATGGCTACACCTTC
TRBJ2-5	TRBD1	TRBV18	NA	CASSPRGDTGGTQYF	TGTGCCAGCTCACCACGAGGAGATACAGGGGGGACCCAGTACTTC
TRBJ2-1	NA	TRBV7-6	NA	CASSLGSRLNDRSYNEQFF	TGTGCCAGCAGCTTAGGGTCGAGACTAAACGACAGGTCCTACAATGAGCAGTTCTTC